This TCR beta chain was captured in a study of identical twins. Looked up from germline, CDR1 is SGHRS and CDR2 is YFSETQ. CDR3 length: 12 amino acids. The germline V and J ends were trimmed by 1 base and 7 bases, with 5 bases remaining between them. TCRdb independently ran MiXCR on the 5' RACE reads; one entry per CDR3 protein. The data hold 600,000 to 700,000 distinct CDR3 sequences, with 20% to 25% observed a single time. In addition, the sample was reused for a study of T cells expressing NK-cell markers. Turning to that study: In the group of eight sequenced donors, seven were HCMV-seropositive and one was seronegative.

This TCR was recovered from a woman younger than 35 in good health. The chain combines TRBV5-1 with TRBJ1-4, with no clear D. Sequencing used PBMCs. In nucleotides, the CDR3 is TGCGCCAGCAGCTTGCCGAGTGAAAAACTGTTTTTT. Translation gives CASSLPSEKLFF.